This is a list of T cell receptor beta chains from one sample in a study of T cells in narcolepsy. Data came from immunoSEQ multiplex PCR; TCRdb stores just in-frame clones and leaves some out. The sample carries tens of thousands of clones, approximately 89% recorded once. Sequenced input: CD45RA- memory CD4+ T cells from PBMCs. These receptor sequences come from a human donor with narcolepsy. CDR3s include the opening cysteine and the closing phenylalanine or tryptophan. D genes are given only for firm matches. Size values are once, few and many counts, or a class for expanded clones, and some rows have none.

v_call	clone_size	j_call	d_call	cdr3_nt	cdr3_aa
TRBV5-1	.	TRBJ2-5	TRBD2	TGCGCCAGCAGCTTGGATGGGACTAGCGGGAGCCTCCTCCAGAGGGAGCAGTACTTC	CASSLDGTSGSLLQREQYF
TRBV29-1	.	TRBJ1-1	.	TGCAGCGCAAAGGGAGGACGGATGAACACTGAAGCTTTCTTT	CSAKGGRMNTEAFF
TRBV9	.	TRBJ1-4	.	TGTGCCAGCAGCCGGGGGGGCGTTCAGGGTGAAAAACTGTTTTTT	CASSRGGVQGEKLFF
TRBV14	once	TRBJ2-5	.	TGTGCCAGCAGCCAAGATAGGGGGAGCTTCCAAGAGACCCAGTACTTC	CASSQDRGSFQETQYF
TRBV6-7	few	TRBJ2-7	TRBD2	TGTGCCAGCAGTTACCGGACTAGCGGGTTTATGGGCGAGCAGTACTTC	CASSYRTSGFMGEQYF
TRBV11-2	.	TRBJ2-3	TRBD2	TGTGCCAGCAGCCTCGGACTAGCGGCAGATACGCAGTATTTT	CASSLGLAADTQYF
TRBV30	.	TRBJ2-1	TRBD2	TGTGCCTGGAGCATGACTAGCGGGAGGGCCGGTGAGCAGTTCTTC	CAWSMTSGRAGEQFF
TRBV6-1	few	TRBJ2-7	.	TGTGCCAGCAGTTATAACAACGAGCAGTACTTC	CASSYNNEQYF
TRBV5-4	once	TRBJ2-1	.	TGTGCCAGCAGCTGGGGCATCCGGAGCTCCTACAATGAGCAGTTCTTC	CASSWGIRSSYNEQFF
TRBV5-6	.	TRBJ2-1	.	TGTGCCAGCAGCGCCCTTCGGGTGGGCTCCTACAATGAGCAGTTCTTC	CASSALRVGSYNEQFF
TRBV19	few	TRBJ1-1	.	TGTGCCAGTAGTCGAACCTTCGACAGGACCACTGAAGCTTTCTTT	CASSRTFDRTTEAFF
TRBV30	.	TRBJ2-1	TRBD2	TGTGCCTGGGTGCCAATTGGCGGGAGGGTCGATGAGCAGTTCTTC	CAWVPIGGRVDEQFF
TRBV10-3	once	TRBJ1-6	.	TGTGCCATCAGTGTGGACAGCTCCTATAATTCACCCCTCCACTTT	CAISVDSSYNSPLHF
TRBV19	.	TRBJ1-3	.	TGTGCCAGTAGTATGGGAGACAAAGGAAACACCATATATTTT	CASSMGDKGNTIYF
TRBV29-1	.	TRBJ2-7	TRBD2	TGCAGCGTTGAAAAGGGACTAGCGGGAAACAACGAGCAGTACTTC	CSVEKGLAGNNEQYF
TRBV13	.	TRBJ2-2	.	TGTGCCAGCAGGACAACGGAACGGGGTCGTACCGGGGAGCTGTTTTTT	CASRTTERGRTGELFF
TRBV6-4	.	TRBJ2-1	.	TGTGCCAGCAGTGATGACAATGGCGATGAGCAGTTCTTC	CASSDDNGDEQFF
TRBV5-1	.	TRBJ2-1	TRBD2	TGCGCCAGCAGCTTCGGACTAGCGGGAGGGTTTGAGCAGTTCTTC	CASSFGLAGGFEQFF
TRBV19	.	TRBJ1-5	.	TGTGCCAGTAGTCAACAGGACAATCAGCCCCAGCATTTT	CASSQQDNQPQHF
TRBV10-3	.	TRBJ1-1	.	TGTGCCATCAGTGATTCAGGACAGCACCATGAAGCTTTCTTT	CAISDSGQHHEAFF
TRBV6-1	once	TRBJ2-1	.	TGTGCCAGCAGGCCCCAGGGGTTCCATGAGCAGTTCTTC	CASRPQGFHEQFF
TRBV30	once	TRBJ2-1	TRBD2	TGTGCCTGGACGGACAGTAGCGGGAGTCCCGAGCAGTTCTTC	CAWTDSSGSPEQFF
TRBV7-6	.	TRBJ1-1	TRBD1	TGTGCCAGCAGCTTAGTGGGCGACAGGGGGTGGTCTGAAGCTTTCTTT	CASSLVGDRGWSEAFF
TRBV23-1	.	TRBJ2-7	TRBD1	TGCGCCAGCAGTCAATTGGGACAGGCCTCCTACGAGCAGTACTTC	CASSQLGQASYEQYF